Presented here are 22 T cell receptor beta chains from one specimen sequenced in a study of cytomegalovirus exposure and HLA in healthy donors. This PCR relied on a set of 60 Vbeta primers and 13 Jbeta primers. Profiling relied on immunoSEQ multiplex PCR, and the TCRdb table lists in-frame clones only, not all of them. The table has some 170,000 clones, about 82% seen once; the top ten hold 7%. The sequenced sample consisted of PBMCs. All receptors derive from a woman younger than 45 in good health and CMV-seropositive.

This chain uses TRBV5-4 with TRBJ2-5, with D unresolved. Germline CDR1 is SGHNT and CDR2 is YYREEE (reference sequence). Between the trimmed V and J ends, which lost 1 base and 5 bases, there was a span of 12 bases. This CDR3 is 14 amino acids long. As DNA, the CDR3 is TGTGCCAGCAGCTTGTCGTATGTGGGCGAGACCCAGTACTTC. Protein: CASSLSYVGETQYF.

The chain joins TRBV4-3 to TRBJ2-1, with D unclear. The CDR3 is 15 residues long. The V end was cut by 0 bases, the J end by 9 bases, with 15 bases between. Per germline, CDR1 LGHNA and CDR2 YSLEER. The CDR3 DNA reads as TGCGCCAGCAGCCAAGATCTCCGGGTAGATCTTGAGCAGTTCTTC. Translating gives CASSQDLRVDLEQFF.

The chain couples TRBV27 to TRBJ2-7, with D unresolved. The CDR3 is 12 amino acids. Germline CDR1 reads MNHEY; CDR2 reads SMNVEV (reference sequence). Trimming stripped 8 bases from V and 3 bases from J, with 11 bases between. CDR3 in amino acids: CASSNTHYEQYF. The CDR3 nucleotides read TGTGCCAGCTCCAATACACACTACGAGCAGTACTTC.

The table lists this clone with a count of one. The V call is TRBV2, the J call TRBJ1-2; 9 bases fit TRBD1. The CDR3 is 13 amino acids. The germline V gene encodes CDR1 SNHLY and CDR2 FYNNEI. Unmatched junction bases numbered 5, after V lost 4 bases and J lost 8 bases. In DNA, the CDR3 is TGTGCCAGCAGTGGTACAGGGGGCGAGGGCTACACCTTC. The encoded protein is CASSGTGGEGYTF.

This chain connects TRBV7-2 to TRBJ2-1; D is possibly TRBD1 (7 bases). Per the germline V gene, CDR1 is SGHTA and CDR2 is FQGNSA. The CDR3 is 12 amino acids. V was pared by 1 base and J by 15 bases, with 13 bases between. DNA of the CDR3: TGTGCCAGCAGCTTAGGCAGGGGGGTGGGGTTCTTC. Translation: CASSLGRGVGFF.

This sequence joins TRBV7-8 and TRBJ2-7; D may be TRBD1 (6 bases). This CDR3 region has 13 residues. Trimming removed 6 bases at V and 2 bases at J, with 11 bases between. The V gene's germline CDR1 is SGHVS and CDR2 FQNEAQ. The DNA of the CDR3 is TGTGCCAGCAGGGACAGACAGGCCTACGAGCAGTACTTC. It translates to CASRDRQAYEQYF.

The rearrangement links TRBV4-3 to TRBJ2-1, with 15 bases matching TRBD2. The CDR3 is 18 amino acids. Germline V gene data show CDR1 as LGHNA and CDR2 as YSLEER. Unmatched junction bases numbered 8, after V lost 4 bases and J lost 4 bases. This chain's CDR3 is CASSPGLAGGPGYNEQFF. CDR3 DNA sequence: TGCGCCAGCAGCCCAGGACTAGCGGGGGGGCCGGGGTACAATGAGCAGTTCTTC.

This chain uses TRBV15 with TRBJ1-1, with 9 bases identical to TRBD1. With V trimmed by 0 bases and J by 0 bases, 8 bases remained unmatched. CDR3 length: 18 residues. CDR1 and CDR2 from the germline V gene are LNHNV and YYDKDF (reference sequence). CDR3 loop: CATSRDLRQGGMNTEAFF. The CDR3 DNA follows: TGTGCCACCAGCAGAGATCTGAGACAGGGGGGGATGAACACTGAAGCTTTCTTT.

In DNA, the CDR3 is TGTGCCAGCAGTCTACGACAGGGATTGGTCTACACCTTC. It yields the protein CASSLRQGLVYTF. The chain uses TRBV6-5 and TRBJ1-2; 7 nucleotides line up with TRBD1. The J segment lost 10 bases and the V segment lost 5 bases, leaving 10 bases of the junction unmatched. Looked up from germline, CDR1 is MNHEY and CDR2 is SVGAGI. The CDR3 contains 13 residues.

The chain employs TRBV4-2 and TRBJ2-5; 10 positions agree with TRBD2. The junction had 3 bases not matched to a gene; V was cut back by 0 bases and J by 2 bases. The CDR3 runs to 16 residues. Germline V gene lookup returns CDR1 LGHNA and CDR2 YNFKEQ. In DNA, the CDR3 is TGTGCCAGCAGCCAAGACTCACTAGCGGGGCAAGAGACCCAGTACTTC. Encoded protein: CASSQDSLAGQETQYF.

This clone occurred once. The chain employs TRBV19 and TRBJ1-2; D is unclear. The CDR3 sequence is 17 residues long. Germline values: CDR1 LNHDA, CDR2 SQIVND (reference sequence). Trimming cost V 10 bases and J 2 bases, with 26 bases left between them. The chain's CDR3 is CANIFGIPDRENYGYTF. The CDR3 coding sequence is TGTGCCAATATTTTCGGGATTCCTGACCGGGAGAACTATGGCTACACCTTC.

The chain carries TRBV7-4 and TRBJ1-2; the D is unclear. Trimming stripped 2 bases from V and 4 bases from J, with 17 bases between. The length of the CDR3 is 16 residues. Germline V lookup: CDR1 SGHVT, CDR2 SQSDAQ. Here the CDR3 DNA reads TGTGCCAGCAGCTTATCAGGTCTCAGACGATCCTATGGCTACACCTTC. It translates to CASSLSGLRRSYGYTF.

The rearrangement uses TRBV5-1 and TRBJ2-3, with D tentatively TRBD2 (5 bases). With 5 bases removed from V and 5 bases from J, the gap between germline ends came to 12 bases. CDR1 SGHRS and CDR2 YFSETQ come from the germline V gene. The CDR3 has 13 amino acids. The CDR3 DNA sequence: TGCGCCAGCAGTGAACTAGATAAAGATACGCAGTATTTT. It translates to CASSELDKDTQYF.

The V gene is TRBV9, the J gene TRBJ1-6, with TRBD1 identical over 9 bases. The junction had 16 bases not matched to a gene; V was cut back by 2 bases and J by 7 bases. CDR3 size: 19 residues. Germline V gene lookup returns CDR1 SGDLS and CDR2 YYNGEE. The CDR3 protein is CASSVNQQRTGTGNSPLHF. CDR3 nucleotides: TGTGCCAGCAGCGTTAACCAGCAGAGAACCGGGACAGGGAATTCACCCCTCCACTTT.

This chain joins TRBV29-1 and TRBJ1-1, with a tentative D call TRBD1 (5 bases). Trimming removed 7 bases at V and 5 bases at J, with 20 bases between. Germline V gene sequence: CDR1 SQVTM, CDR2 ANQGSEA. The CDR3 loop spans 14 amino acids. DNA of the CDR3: TGCAGCGCCGCCCAGGGAGGTTGGGGGACTGAAGCTTTCTTT. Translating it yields CSAAQGGWGTEAFF.

In DNA, the CDR3 is TGTGCCAGCAGCTCCCGGGACAGGGGTCAATCACCCCTCCACTTT. Its translation is CASSSRDRGQSPLHF. V gene TRBV5-4 combines with J gene TRBJ1-6; 10 nucleotides line up with TRBD1. V trimming: 3 bases; J trimming: 10 bases; junction bases outside the gene matches: 7. CDR3 length equals 15 residues. The V gene's germline CDR1 is SGHNT and CDR2 YYREEE (reference sequence). Full variable domain (missing parts from reference TRBV5-4 and TRBJ1-6): ETGVTQSPTHLIKTRGQQVTLRCSSQSGHNTVSWYQQALGQGPQFIFQYYREEENGRGNFPPRFSGLQFPNYSSELNVNALELDDSALYLCASSSRDRGQSPLHFGNGTRLTVT.

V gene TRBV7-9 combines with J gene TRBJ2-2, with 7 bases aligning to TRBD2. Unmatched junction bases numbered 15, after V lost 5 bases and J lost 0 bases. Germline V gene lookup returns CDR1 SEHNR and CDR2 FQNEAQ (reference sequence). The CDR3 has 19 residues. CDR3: CASSPEDFTSAPNTGELFF. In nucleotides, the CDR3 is TGTGCCAGCAGCCCCGAGGATTTTACTAGCGCCCCGAACACCGGGGAGCTGTTTTTT.

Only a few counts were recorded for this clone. For the CDR3, the DNA is TGCGCCAGCAGCCCCTTGGGGAAAGGGGATGGCTACACCTTC. Translation gives CASSPLGKGDGYTF. V usage is TRBV4-1 and J usage is TRBJ1-2, with a possible D match to TRBD1 (5 bases). Trimming took 4 bases from V and 6 from J, leaving 15 bases between them. Germline V gene lookup returns CDR1 MGHRA and CDR2 YSYEKL. The CDR3 totals 14 residues.

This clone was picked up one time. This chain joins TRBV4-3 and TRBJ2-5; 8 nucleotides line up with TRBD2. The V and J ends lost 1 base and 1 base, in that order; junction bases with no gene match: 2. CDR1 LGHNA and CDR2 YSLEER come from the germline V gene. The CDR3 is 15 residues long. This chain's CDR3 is CASSQGGGLQETQYF. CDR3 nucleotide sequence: TGCGCCAGCAGCCAAGGCGGGGGGCTCCAAGAGACCCAGTACTTC.

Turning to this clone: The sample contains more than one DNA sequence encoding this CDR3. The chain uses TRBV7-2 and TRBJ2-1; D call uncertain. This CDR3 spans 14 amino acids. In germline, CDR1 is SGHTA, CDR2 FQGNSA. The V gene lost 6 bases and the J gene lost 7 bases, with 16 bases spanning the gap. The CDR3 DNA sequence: TGTGCCAGCAGTCCCCGAAGGAGAGAGAATGAGCAGTTCTTC. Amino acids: CASSPRRRENEQFF.

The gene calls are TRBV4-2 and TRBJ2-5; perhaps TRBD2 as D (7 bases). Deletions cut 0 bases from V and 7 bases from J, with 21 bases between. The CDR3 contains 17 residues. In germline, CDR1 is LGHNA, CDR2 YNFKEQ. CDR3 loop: CASSQDGRGSYPGTQYF. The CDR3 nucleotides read TGTGCCAGCAGCCAAGATGGGAGGGGGAGCTATCCTGGGACCCAGTACTTC.

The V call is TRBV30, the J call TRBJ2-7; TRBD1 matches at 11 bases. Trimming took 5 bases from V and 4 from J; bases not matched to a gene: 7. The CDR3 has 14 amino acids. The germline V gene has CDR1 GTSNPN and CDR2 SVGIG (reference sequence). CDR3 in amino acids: CAWGGGDRGYEQYF. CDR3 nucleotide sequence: TGTGCCTGGGGAGGAGGGGACAGGGGGTACGAGCAGTACTTC.